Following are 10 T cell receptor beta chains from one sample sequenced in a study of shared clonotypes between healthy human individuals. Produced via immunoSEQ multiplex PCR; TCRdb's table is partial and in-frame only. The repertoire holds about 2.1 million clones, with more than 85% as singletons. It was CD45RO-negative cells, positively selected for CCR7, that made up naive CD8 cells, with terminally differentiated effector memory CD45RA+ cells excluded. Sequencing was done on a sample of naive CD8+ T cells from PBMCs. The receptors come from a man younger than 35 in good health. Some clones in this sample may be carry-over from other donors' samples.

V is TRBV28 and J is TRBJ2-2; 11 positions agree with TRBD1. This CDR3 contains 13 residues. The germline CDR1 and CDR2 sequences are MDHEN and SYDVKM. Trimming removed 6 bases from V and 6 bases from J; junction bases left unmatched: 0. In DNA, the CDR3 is TGTGCCAGCAGGGGACAGGGGGCCGGGGAGCTGTTTTTT. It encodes CASRGQGAGELFF.

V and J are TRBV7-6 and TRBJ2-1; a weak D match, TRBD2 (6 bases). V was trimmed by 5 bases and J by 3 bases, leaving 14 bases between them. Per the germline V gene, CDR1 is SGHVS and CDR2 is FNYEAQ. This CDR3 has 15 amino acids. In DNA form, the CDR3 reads TGTGCCAGCAGCGCGGGGACTGAACTCTACAATGAGCAGTTCTTC. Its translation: CASSAGTELYNEQFF.

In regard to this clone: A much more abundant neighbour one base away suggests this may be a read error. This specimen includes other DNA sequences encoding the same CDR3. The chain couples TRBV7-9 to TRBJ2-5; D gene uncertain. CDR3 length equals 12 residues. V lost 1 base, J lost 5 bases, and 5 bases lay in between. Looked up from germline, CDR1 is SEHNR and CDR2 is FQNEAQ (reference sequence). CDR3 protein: CASSLVRETQYF. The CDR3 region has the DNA TGTGCCAGCAGCTTAGTGCGGGAGACCCAGTACTTC.

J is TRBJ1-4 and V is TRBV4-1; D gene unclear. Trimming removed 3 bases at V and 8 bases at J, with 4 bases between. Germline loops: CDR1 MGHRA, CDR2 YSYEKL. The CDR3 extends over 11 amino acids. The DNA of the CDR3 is TGCGCCAGCAGCCATAACGAAAAACTGTTTTTT. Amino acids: CASSHNEKLFF.

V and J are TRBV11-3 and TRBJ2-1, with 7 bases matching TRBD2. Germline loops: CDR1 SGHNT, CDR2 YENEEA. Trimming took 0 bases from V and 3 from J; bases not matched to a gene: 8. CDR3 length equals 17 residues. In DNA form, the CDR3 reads TGTGCCAGCAGCTTAGATCTGGGCGGGAGTAACTACAATGAGCAGTTCTTC. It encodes CASSLDLGGSNYNEQFF.

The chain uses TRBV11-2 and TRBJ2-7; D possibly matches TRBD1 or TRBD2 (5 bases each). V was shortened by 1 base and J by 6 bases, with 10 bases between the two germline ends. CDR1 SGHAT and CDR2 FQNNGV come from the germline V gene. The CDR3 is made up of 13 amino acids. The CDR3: CASSLGDVTEQYF. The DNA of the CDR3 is TGTGCCAGCAGCTTAGGGGACGTTACCGAGCAGTACTTC.

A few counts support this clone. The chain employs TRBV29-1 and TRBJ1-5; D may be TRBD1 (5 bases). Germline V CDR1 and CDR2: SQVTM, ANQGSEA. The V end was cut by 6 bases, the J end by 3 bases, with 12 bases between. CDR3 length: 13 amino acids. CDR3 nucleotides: TGCAGCGTCGCGGAAGGACACAATCAGCCCCAGCATTTT. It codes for CSVAEGHNQPQHF.

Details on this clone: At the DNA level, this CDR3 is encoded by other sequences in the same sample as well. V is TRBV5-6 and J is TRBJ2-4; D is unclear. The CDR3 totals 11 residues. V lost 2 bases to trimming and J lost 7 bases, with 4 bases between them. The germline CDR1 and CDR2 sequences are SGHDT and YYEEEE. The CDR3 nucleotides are TGTGCCAGCAGCTTTGGGAACATTCAGTACTTC. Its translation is CASSFGNIQYF.

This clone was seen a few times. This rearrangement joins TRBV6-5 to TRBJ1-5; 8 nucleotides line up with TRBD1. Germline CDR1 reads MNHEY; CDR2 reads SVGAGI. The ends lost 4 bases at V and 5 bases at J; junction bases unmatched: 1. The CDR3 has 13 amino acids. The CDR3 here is CASSLQGDQPQHF. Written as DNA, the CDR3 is TGTGCCAGCAGTTTACAGGGGGATCAGCCCCAGCATTTT.

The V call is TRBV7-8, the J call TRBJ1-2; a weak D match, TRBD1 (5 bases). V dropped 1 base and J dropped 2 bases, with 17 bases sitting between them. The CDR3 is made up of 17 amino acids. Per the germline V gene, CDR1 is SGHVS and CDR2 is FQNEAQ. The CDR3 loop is CASSLVGQGLLNYGYTF. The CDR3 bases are TGTGCCAGCAGCTTAGTCGGGCAGGGTTTATTGAACTATGGCTACACCTTC.